This T cell receptor (beta chain) came from a study of cytomegalovirus exposure and HLA in healthy donors. Details on this clone: Its antigen is unknown.

It was with 60 Vbeta and 13 Jbeta primers that the PCR ran. The table came from immunoSEQ multiplex PCR; TCRdb's copy has only in-frame clones and leaves some out. The sample yields around 150,000 clones, 75% to 80% seen once. V trimming: 10 bases; J trimming: 4 bases; junction bases outside the gene matches: 9. The CDR3 length is 15 residues. Germline CDR1 SEHNR, CDR2 FQNEAQ (reference sequence). Study-wide results and caveats: An analysis that was carried out later associated 15,000 to 20,000 TCR beta sequences with HLA alleles at 0.05 false discovery rate. By HLA locus, TCR association rates varied in a later analysis, with DRB1 showing the most and HLA-C the fewest.

The chain carries TRBV7-9 and TRBJ2-1; TRBD2 agrees at 11 bases. The source material was PBMCs. The origin of this receptor is a man younger than 40 in good health and CMV-seronegative. The CDR3 spells CATFTSSGRYNEQFF. In DNA, the CDR3 is TGTGCCACCTTCACTTCTAGCGGGAGGTACAATGAGCAGTTCTTC.